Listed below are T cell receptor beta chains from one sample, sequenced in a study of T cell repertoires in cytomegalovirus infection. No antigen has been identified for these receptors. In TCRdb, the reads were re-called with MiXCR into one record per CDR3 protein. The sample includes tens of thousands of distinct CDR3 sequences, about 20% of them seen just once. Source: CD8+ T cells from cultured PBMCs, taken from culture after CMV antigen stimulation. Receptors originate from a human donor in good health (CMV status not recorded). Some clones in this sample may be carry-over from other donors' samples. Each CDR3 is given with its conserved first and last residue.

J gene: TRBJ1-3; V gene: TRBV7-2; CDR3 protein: CASSLNSGEIRNTIYF
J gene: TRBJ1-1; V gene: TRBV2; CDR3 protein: CASIGRNTEAFF
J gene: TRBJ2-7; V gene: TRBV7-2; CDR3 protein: CASSSTGASYEQYF
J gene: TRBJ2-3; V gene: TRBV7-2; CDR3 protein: CASSPTSGGADTQYF
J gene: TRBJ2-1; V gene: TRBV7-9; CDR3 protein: CASSSGAGDPNEQFF
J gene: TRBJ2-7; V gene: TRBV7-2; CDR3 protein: CASSLADRPSYEQYF
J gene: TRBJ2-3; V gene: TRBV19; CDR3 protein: CASGEVTQYF
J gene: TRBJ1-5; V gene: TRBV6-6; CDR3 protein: CASSPDRGYQPQHF
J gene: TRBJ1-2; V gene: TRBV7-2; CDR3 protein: CASSLTGGDYGYTF
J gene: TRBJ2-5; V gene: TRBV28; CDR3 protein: CASSPSYVLVGQETQYF
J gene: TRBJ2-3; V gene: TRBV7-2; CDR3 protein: CASSQGGAKTQYF
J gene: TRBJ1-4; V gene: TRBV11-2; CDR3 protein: CASSIGTITTNEKLFF
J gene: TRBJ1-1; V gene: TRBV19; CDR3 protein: CASRITPLHAEAFF
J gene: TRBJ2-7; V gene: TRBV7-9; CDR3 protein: CASSLGYGEQYF
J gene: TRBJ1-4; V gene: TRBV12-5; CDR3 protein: CASVPDGPNEKLFF
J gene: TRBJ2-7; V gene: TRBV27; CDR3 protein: CASSGGGSYEQYF
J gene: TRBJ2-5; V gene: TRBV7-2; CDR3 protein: CASSLGTTSQETQYF
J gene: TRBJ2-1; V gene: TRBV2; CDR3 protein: CAMSGYNEQFF
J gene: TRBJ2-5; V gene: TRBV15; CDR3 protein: CATSILGGGTQYF
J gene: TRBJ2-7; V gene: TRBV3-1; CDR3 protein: CASSQAITKLQGYPYEQYF
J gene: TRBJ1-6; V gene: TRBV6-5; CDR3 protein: CASSSGVGPPLHF
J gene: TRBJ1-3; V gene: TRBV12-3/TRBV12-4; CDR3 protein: CASNGNTIYF
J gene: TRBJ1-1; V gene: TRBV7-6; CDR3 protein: CASSPIWPATLNTEAFF
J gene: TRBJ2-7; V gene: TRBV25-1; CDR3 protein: CASSAGRNEQYF
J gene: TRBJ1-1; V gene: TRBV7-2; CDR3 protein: CASSPIPKATRDRMTMNTEAFF
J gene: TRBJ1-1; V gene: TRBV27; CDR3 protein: CASTSRRGGLVSEAFF
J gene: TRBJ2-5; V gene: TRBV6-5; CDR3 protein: CASSPTLAGGQETQYF
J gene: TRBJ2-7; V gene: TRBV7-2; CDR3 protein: CASSPLGLTSFAAGSSYEQYF
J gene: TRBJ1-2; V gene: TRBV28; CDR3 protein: CASSLYRRGGDRANYGYTF
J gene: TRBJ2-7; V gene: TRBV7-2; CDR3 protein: CASSFGAEQYF
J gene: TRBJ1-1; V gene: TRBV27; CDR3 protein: CASRPRTGLNTEAFF
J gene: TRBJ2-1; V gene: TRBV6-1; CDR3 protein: CASSPKRRGAGDEQFF
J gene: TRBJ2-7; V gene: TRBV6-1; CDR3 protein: CASSERGSYEQYF